The following is a TCR beta chain sequence with its context. Those who served as multiple sclerosis controls were treatment-naive patients with stable or active relapsing-remitting disease. TEMRA cells were FACS-enriched, while CD8+ and CD4+ T cells were negatively isolated. This sample was included in a study of CD8 T cells in Susac syndrome. From germline, CDR1 is SGHKS and CDR2 YYEKEE (reference sequence). The CDR3 contains 17 residues. V was clipped by 4 bases and J by 4 bases; unmatched bases: 14. RNA totalling about 0.45 to 1 ug underwent reverse transcription with random hexamers. TCRdb re-derived calls from the immunoSEQ multiplex PCR reads in MiXCR, one entry per CDR3 protein. The repertoire holds 250,000 to 300,000 distinct CDR3 sequences, with roughly 85% as singletons.

Sequencing input: CD8+ T cells from PBMCs. The rearrangement uses TRBV5-5 and TRBJ1-2; 9 bases map to TRBD1. This TCR derives from a human donor with multiple sclerosis. The CDR3 region is CASSLTGDRGYFYGYTF. In nucleotides, the CDR3 is TGTGCCAGCAGCCTTACCGGCGACAGGGGGTACTTCTATGGCTACACCTTC.